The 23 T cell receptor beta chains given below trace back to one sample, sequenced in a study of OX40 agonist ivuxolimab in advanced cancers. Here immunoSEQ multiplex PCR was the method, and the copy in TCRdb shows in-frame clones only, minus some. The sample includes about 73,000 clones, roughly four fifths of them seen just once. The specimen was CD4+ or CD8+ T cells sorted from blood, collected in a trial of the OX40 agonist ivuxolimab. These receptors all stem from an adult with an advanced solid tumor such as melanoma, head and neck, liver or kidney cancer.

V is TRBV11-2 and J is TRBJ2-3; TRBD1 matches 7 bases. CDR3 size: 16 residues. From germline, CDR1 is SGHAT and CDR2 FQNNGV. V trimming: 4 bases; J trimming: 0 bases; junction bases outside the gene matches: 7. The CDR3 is CASSSADRISTDTQYF. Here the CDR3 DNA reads TGTGCCAGCAGCTCCGCGGACAGGATTAGCACAGATACGCAGTATTTT.

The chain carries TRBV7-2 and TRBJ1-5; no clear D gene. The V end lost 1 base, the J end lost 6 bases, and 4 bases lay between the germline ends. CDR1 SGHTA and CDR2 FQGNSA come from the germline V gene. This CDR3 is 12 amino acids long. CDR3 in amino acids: CASSLGGQPQHF. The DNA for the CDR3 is TGTGCCAGCAGCTTAGGGGGTCAGCCCCAGCATTTT.

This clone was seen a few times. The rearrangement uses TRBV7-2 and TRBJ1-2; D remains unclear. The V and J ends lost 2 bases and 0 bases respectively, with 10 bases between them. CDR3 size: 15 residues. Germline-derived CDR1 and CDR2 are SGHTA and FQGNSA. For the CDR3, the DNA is TGTGCCAGCAGCTTAATCGTCAGGCCTAACTATGGCTACACCTTC. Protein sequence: CASSLIVRPNYGYTF.

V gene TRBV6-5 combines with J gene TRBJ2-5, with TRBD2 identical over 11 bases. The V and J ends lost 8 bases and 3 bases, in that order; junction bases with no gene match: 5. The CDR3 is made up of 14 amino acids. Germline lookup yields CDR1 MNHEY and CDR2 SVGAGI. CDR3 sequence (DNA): TGTGCCAGCCGCCGACTAGCGGGGAAAGAGACCCAGTACTTC. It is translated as CASRRLAGKETQYF.

CDR3 sequence reads: CASSIGQFSNQPQHF. The DNA of the CDR3 is TGTGCCAGCAGCATCGGACAATTTAGCAATCAGCCCCAGCATTTT. The chain employs TRBV7-3 and TRBJ1-5, with D perhaps TRBD1 (5 bases). The length of the CDR3 is 15 residues. Trimming left V 5 bases short and J 0 bases short, with 11 bases between. The germline gives CDR1 SGHTA, CDR2 FQGTGA.

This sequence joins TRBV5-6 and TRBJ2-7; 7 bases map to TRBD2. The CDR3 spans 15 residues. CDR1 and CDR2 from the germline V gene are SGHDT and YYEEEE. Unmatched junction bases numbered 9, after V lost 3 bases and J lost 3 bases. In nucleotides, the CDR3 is TGTGCCAGCAGCTGGGAGGCCGGGACTATCTACGAGCAGTACTTC. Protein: CASSWEAGTIYEQYF.

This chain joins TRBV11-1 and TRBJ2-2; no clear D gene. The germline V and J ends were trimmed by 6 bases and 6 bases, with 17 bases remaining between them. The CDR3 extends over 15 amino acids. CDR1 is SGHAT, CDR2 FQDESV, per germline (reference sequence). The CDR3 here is CASSHNKIQAGELFF. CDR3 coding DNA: TGTGCCAGCAGTCATAATAAGATTCAAGCCGGGGAGCTGTTTTTT.

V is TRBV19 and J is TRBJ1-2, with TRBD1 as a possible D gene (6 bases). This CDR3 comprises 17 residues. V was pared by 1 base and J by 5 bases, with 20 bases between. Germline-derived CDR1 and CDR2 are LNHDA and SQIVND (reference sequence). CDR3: CASSIVAGAVRGYGYTF. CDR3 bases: TGTGCCAGTAGTATAGTAGCAGGGGCCGTAAGAGGGTATGGCTACACCTTC.

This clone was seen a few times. CDR3 sequence reads: CASSPWTSEVGDTQYF. The CDR3 bases are TGTGCCAGCAGCCCCTGGACTAGCGAGGTAGGAGATACGCAGTATTTT. The V and J genes are TRBV11-1 and TRBJ2-3; 9 bases align to TRBD2. V was clipped by 5 bases and J by 5 bases; unmatched bases: 11. The CDR3 runs to 16 residues. The V gene's germline CDR1 is SGHAT and CDR2 FQDESV (reference sequence).

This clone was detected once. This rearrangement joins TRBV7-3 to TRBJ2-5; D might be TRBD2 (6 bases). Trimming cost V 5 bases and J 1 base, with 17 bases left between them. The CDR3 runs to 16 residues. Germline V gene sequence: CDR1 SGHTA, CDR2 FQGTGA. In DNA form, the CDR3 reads TGTGCCAGCAGCCCGGGGCTGTCGGGACTCCAAGAGACCCAGTACTTC. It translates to CASSPGLSGLQETQYF.

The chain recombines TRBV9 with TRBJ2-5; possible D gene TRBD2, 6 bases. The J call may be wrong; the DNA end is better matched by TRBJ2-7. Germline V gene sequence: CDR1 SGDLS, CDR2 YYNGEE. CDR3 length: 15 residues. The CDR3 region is CASSVGATSSYEQYF. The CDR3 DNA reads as TGTGCCAGCAGCGTAGGCGCGACTAGCTCCTACGAGCAGTACTTC.

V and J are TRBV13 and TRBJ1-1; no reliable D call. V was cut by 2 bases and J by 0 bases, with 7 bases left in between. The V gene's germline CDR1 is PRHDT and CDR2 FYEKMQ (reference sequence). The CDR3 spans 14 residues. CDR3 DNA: TGTGCCAGCAGCTTACCTGGGTTGAACACTGAAGCTTTCTTT. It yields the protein CASSLPGLNTEAFF.

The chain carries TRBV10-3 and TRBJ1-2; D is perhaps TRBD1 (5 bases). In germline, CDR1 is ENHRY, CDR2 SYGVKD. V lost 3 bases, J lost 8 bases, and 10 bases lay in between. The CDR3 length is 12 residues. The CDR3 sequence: CAISDRELGYTF. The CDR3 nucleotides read TGTGCCATCAGTGACAGGGAGTTAGGCTACACCTTC.

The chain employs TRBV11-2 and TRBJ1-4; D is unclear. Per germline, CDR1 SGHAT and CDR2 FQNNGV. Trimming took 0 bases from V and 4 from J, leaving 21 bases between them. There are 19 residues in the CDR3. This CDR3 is CASSLDAGKSHRDNEKLFF. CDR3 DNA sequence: TGTGCCAGCAGCTTAGATGCGGGCAAGAGCCACCGGGATAATGAAAAACTGTTTTTT.

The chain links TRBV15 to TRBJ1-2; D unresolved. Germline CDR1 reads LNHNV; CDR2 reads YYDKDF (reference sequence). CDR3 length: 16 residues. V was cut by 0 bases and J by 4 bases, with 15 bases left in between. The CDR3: CATSRDRSSFGYGYTF. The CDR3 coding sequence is TGTGCCACCAGCAGAGATCGGAGCTCTTTCGGCTATGGCTACACCTTC.

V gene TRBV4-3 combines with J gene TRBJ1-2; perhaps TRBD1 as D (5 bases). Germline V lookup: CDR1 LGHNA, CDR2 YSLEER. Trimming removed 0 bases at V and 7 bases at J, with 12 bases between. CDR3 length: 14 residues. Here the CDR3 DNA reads TGCGCCAGCAGCCAAGAGAGGGGAGCCCTTGGCTACACCTTC. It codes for CASSQERGALGYTF.

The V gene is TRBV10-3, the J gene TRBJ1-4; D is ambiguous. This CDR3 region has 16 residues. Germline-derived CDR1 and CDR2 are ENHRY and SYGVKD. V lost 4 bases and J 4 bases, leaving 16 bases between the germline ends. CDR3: CAISVLEGTINEKLFF. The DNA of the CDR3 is TGTGCCATCAGTGTTTTAGAGGGCACGATTAATGAAAAACTGTTTTTT.

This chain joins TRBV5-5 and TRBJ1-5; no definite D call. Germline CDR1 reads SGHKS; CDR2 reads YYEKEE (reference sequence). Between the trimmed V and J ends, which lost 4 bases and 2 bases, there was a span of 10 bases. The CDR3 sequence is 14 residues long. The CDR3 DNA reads TGTGCCAGCAGCCCGGCGATAGGCAATCAGCCCCAGCATTTT. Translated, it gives CASSPAIGNQPQHF.

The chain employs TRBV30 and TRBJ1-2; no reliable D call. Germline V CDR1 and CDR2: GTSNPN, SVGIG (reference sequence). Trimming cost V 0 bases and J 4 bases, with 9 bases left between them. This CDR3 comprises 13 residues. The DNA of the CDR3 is TGTGCCTGGAGTGTTTCGGGGATCTATGGCTACACCTTC. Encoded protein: CAWSVSGIYGYTF.

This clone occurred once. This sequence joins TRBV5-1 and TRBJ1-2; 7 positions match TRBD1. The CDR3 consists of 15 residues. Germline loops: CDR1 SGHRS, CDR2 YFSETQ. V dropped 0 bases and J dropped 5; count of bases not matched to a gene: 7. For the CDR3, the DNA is TGCGCCAGCAGCTTGGAGGGGGCCCTTGGGTATGGCTACACCTTC. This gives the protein CASSLEGALGYGYTF. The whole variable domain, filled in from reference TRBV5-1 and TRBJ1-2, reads KAGVTQTPRYLIKTRGQQVTLSCSPISGHRSVSWYQQTPGQGLQFLFEYFSETQRNKGNFPGRFSGRQFSNSRSEMNVSTLELGDSALYLCASSLEGALGYGYTFGSGTRLTVV.

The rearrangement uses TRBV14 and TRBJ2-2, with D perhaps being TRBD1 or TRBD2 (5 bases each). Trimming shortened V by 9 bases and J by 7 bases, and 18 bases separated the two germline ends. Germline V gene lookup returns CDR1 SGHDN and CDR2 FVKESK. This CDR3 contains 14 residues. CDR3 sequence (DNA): TGTGCCAGGTCTCGAGAGGGGTGGGGCGGGGAGCTGTTTTTT. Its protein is CARSREGWGGELFF.

The CDR3 spells CAWSALAGGRGELFF. The CDR3 DNA follows: TGTGCCTGGAGTGCCTTAGCGGGAGGTCGCGGGGAGCTGTTTTTT. The rearrangement links TRBV30 to TRBJ2-2; 10 nucleotides agree with TRBD2. The CDR3 runs 15 residues. The J segment lost 7 bases and the V segment lost 1 base, leaving 6 bases of the junction unmatched. Germline V gene data show CDR1 as GTSNPN and CDR2 as SVGIG (reference sequence).

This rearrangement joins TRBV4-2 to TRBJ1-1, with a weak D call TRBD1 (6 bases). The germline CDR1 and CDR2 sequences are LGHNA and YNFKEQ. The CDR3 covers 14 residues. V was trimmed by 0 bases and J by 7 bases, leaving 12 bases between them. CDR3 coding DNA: TGTGCCAGCAGCCAAGAAGGGGGGCAAGTTGAAGCTTTCTTT. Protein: CASSQEGGQVEAFF.